These T cell receptor beta chains were read from a single sample in a study of T cells in Graves' hyperthyroidism and ophthalmopathy. One entry per CDR3 protein, called by TCRdb with MiXCR from the multiplex PCR reads. The sample holds about 59,000 distinct CDR3 sequences, approximately 57% seen once. Material for sequencing was blood. The receptors here all came from a woman aged 55-70 years with Graves' ophthalmopathy. CDR3s include the opening cysteine and the closing phenylalanine or tryptophan. The D gene is left open where the match is weak. Not every row has a clone size; where given, it reads once, few, many or a size class.

J gene: TRBJ1-3; clone size: NA; D gene: NA; V gene: TRBV5-4; CDR3 DNA: TGTGCCAGCAGCCAACGGGACTATGGCTACACCATATATTTT; CDR3 protein: CASSQRDYGYTIYF
J gene: TRBJ1-5; clone size: medium-sized; D gene: TRBD1; V gene: TRBV10-2; CDR3 DNA: TGCGCCAGCAGTGAGTCTACAGGGGGCGCGGGTCAGCCCCAGCATTTT; CDR3 protein: CASSESTGGAGQPQHF
J gene: TRBJ2-3; clone size: NA; D gene: NA; V gene: TRBV7-1; CDR3 DNA: TGTGCCAGCAGCTCGAGGGGGGATGGCACAGATACGCAGTATTTT; CDR3 protein: CASSSRGDGTDTQYF
J gene: TRBJ2-5; clone size: NA; D gene: TRBD1; V gene: TRBV6-6; CDR3 DNA: TGTGCCAGCAGACCCGGGACAGTAGGCCAGCCCCAGTACTTC; CDR3 protein: CASRPGTVGQPQYF
J gene: TRBJ2-7; clone size: NA; D gene: NA; V gene: TRBV14; CDR3 DNA: TGTGCCAGCAGCCAACTGACAGGCGGGAGTGTCGGGCAGTACTTC; CDR3 protein: CASSQLTGGSVGQYF
J gene: TRBJ1-1; clone size: NA; D gene: NA; V gene: TRBV5-1; CDR3 DNA: TGCGCCAGCAGCCTGGGGGGAAGGGGGGACACTGAAGCTTTCTTT; CDR3 protein: CASSLGGRGDTEAFF
J gene: TRBJ1-1; clone size: NA; D gene: NA; V gene: TRBV20-1; CDR3 DNA: TGCAGTGCTAGGCAGGGAGTTCTAGCTGAAGCTTTCTTT; CDR3 protein: CSARQGVLAEAFF
J gene: TRBJ2-2; clone size: NA; D gene: NA; V gene: TRBV7-2; CDR3 DNA: TGTGCCAGCAGCTTAGGGGGGCGGGGCGCGGAGCTGTTTTTT; CDR3 protein: CASSLGGRGAELFF
J gene: TRBJ1-2; clone size: medium-sized; D gene: NA; V gene: TRBV10-2; CDR3 DNA: TGCGCCAGCAGGGTCGGGACGGACTATGGCTACACCTTC; CDR3 protein: CASRVGTDYGYTF
J gene: TRBJ1-5; clone size: NA; D gene: TRBD1; V gene: TRBV7-6; CDR3 DNA: TGTGCCAGCTGCTGGGGGACAGGGAGTCAGCCCCAGCATTTT; CDR3 protein: CASCWGTGSQPQHF
J gene: TRBJ2-1; clone size: many; D gene: NA; V gene: TRBV27; CDR3 DNA: TGTGCCAGCAAGGACTTTTACAATGAGCAGTTCTTC; CDR3 protein: CASKDFYNEQFF
J gene: TRBJ2-3; clone size: many; D gene: NA; V gene: TRBV6-1; CDR3 DNA: TGTGCCAGCAAATTAGTGGTGGGCACAGATACGCAGTATTTT; CDR3 protein: CASKLVVGTDTQYF
J gene: TRBJ2-7; clone size: few; D gene: TRBD2; V gene: TRBV4-1; CDR3 DNA: TGCGCCAGCAGCCACAAGTTCGGTGGTGCGGCGGGAGGGCCCCCCCTAGACGAGCAGTACTTC; CDR3 protein: CASSHKFGGAAGGPPLDEQYF